Listed below are T cell receptor beta chains from one sample, sequenced in a study of T cells of healthy individuals. MiXCR, run by TCRdb on the 5' RACE reads, gives a single entry per CDR3 protein. The data contain tens of thousands of distinct CDR3 sequences, roughly 15% of them singletons. These receptors all come from a human donor in good health. Both conserved end residues are part of each CDR3. The order of the fields is V gene, J gene, CDR3 length, clone size, D gene, CDR3 protein, CDR3 DNA. A D gene is named only where the DNA matches it firmly. Only some rows state a clone size, as once, few, many or a class for expanded clones.

>TRBV10-3|TRBJ2-2|13|.|.
CATSGRNTGELFF
TGTGCCACCAGTGGGAGGAACACCGGGGAGCTGTTTTTT
>TRBV11-2|TRBJ1-1|14|.|.
CASSPLLQNTEAFF
TGTGCCAGCAGCCCCCTCCTGCAGAACACTGAAGCTTTCTTT
>TRBV20-1|TRBJ1-1|13|many|.
CSASLGLNTEAFF
TGCAGTGCTAGTCTGGGCCTGAACACTGAAGCTTTCTTT
>TRBV7-3|TRBJ2-2|16|few|TRBD1
CASSSRDRDGVGELFF
TGTGCCAGCAGCTCCCGGGACAGGGATGGGGTCGGGGAGCTGTTTTTT
>TRBV19|TRBJ2-1|13|many|.
CASSIRAVNEQFF
TGTGCCAGTAGTATAAGGGCGGTCAATGAGCAGTTCTTC
>TRBV12-3/TRBV12-4|TRBJ2-7|14|.|TRBD1
CASSIQGVVYEQYF
TGTGCCAGCAGTATACAGGGGGTAGTCTACGAGCAGTACTTC
>TRBV20-1|TRBJ2-7|13|many|.
CSARWQGRNEQYF
TGCAGTGCTAGATGGCAGGGGAGGAACGAGCAGTACTTC
>TRBV11-2|TRBJ2-1|17|.|.
CASRSHGGGPDYNEQFF
TGTGCCAGCAGATCTCACGGGGGCGGGCCCGACTACAATGAGCAGTTCTTC
>TRBV6-5|TRBJ1-3|14|few|.
CASSRASSGNTIYF
TGTGCCAGCAGTCGGGCCAGCTCTGGAAACACCATATATTTT
>TRBV20-1|TRBJ1-1|13|.|.
CSASNTGVSEAFF
TGCAGTGCTAGTAACACCGGGGTTAGTGAAGCTTTCTTT
>TRBV10-2|TRBJ2-7|17|many|TRBD2
CASRLGLAGGSTHEQYF
TGCGCCAGCAGACTCGGACTAGCGGGGGGTTCAACGCACGAGCAGTACTTC
>TRBV2|TRBJ2-7|14|.|.
CASRTGSRGPEQYF
TGTGCCAGCAGGACCGGGAGCAGAGGCCCCGAGCAGTACTTC
>TRBV4-2|TRBJ1-5|15|.|.
CASSHRPGSNQPQHF
TGTGCCAGCAGCCACCGACCAGGGAGCAATCAGCCCCAGCATTTT
>TRBV7-9|TRBJ2-3|17|many|TRBD2
CASSPGLAGGHGDTQYF
TGTGCCAGCAGCCCCGGACTAGCGGGAGGGCATGGAGATACGCAGTATTTT
>TRBV5-1|TRBJ2-5|15|.|TRBD2
CASSVGLAGGETQYF
TGCGCCAGCAGCGTGGGACTAGCGGGGGGAGAGACCCAGTACTTC
>TRBV29-1|TRBJ1-1|10|many|.
CSGKNTEAFF
TGCAGCGGAAAGAACACTGAAGCTTTCTTT
>TRBV27|TRBJ1-2|15|many|.
CASSLKAGNNYGYTF
TGTGCCAGCAGTTTAAAGGCAGGGAATAACTATGGCTACACCTTC
>TRBV6-6|TRBJ2-7|15|many|.
CASSSGSTSGYEQYF
TGTGCCAGCAGCTCCGGATCCACCTCGGGCTACGAGCAGTACTTC
>TRBV6-5|TRBJ2-1|12|.|.
CASSPGVNEQFF
TGTGCCAGCAGCCCCGGGGTCAATGAGCAGTTCTTC
>TRBV11-2|TRBJ1-5|14|medium-sized|TRBD1
CASSLGQFNQPQHF
TGTGCCAGCAGCTTGGGACAGTTCAATCAGCCCCAGCATTTT
>TRBV10-3|TRBJ2-3|15|many|TRBD2
CAISRGSGAADTQYF
TGTGCCATCAGTCGAGGCAGCGGGGCGGCAGATACGCAGTATTTT
>TRBV4-3|TRBJ1-3|16|once|.
CASSQDRRGYGNTIYF
TGCGCCAGCAGCCAAGATCGACGGGGATATGGAAACACCATATATTTT
>TRBV5-1|TRBJ1-3|15|many|.
CASSLDVSSGNTIYF
TGCGCCAGCAGCTTGGACGTAAGCTCTGGAAACACCATATATTTT
>TRBV6-5|TRBJ2-7|12|many|.
CASSYVPGEQYF
TGTGCCAGCAGTTACGTCCCGGGCGAGCAGTACTTC
>TRBV20-1|TRBJ2-5|11|few|.
CSARGAETQYF
TGCAGTGCTAGAGGCGCGGAGACCCAGTACTTC
>TRBV3-1|TRBJ1-2|15|few|.
CASSQQTSGLYGYTF
TGTGCCAGCAGCCAGCAAACCTCAGGCCTCTATGGCTACACCTTC
>TRBV11-2|TRBJ2-7|16|many|TRBD1
CASSYSPGTGGVEQYF
TGTGCCAGCAGCTACTCCCCCGGGACAGGGGGAGTCGAGCAGTACTTC
>TRBV7-9|TRBJ2-3|18|many|TRBD1
CASSPLRQGPLSTDTQYF
TGTGCCAGCAGCCCCTTGCGACAGGGACCGTTGAGCACAGATACGCAGTATTTT
>TRBV20-1|TRBJ2-7|16|many|TRBD2
CSASGTSGRSSYEQYF
TGCAGTGCTAGTGGGACTAGCGGGAGGAGCTCCTACGAGCAGTACTTC
>TRBV5-1|TRBJ1-1|13|few|.
CASSPVGQIEAFF
TGCGCCAGCAGCCCCGTTGGACAGATTGAAGCTTTCTTT
>TRBV20-1|TRBJ2-1|19|.|TRBD2
CSARDRAGVGKSSYNEQFF
TGCAGTGCTAGAGATAGAGCGGGAGTAGGCAAAAGCTCCTACAATGAGCAGTTCTTC
>TRBV6-2/TRBV6-3|TRBJ2-7|11|.|.
CATDLPGEQYF
TGTGCCACCGACCTCCCCGGCGAGCAGTACTTC
>TRBV10-2|TRBJ2-7|14|many|TRBD2
CASSLAGISYEQYF
TGCGCCAGCAGTCTAGCGGGCATCTCCTACGAGCAGTACTTC
>TRBV29-1|TRBJ2-4|13|.|TRBD1
CTGDSLAKNIQYF
TGCACCGGGGACAGCTTAGCCAAAAACATTCAGTACTTC
>TRBV5-5|TRBJ2-2|14|many|.
CASSQTGNTGELFF
TGTGCCAGCAGCCAGACAGGGAACACCGGGGAGCTGTTTTTT
>TRBV6-1|TRBJ2-3|14|many|.
CASSGRTNTDTQYF
TGTGCCAGCAGTGGGCGGACAAACACAGATACGCAGTATTTT
>TRBV27|TRBJ2-7|11|many|TRBD2
CASGLSGTTVF
TGTGCCAGCGGACTGTCCGGGACTACTGTCTTC
>TRBV7-2|TRBJ2-3|14|few|TRBD2
CASSPVAGGVTQYF
TGTGCCAGCAGCCCGGTAGCGGGAGGGGTTACGCAGTATTTT
>TRBV6-5|TRBJ1-5|17|many|TRBD1
CASSRQGPLTNGQPQHF
TGTGCCAGCAGCCGACAGGGGCCCCTGACTAATGGTCAGCCCCAGCATTTT
>TRBV7-9|TRBJ2-5|15|many|TRBD1
CASSLPAGGGETQYF
TGTGCCAGCAGCTTACCAGCAGGGGGCGGAGAGACCCAGTACTTC